The present TCR beta chain was sequenced within a study of T cell responses to AZD1222 COVID-19 vaccine. Sequencing used immunoSEQ multiplex PCR; TCRdb keeps in-frame clones, though not all of them. The top ten hold 1.1% to 1.5% of the sample, which has 150,000 or so clones, around 90% seen once. Germline V CDR1 and CDR2: SGHDT, YYEEEE. This CDR3 spans 12 amino acids. V was shortened by 4 bases and J by 6 bases, with 8 bases between the two germline ends. The chain recombines TRBV5-6 with TRBJ1-5; unclear D gene. The sequences come from peripheral blood, collected on day 0 of AZD1222 vaccination. This TCR was sampled from an adult in good health. For the CDR3, the DNA is TGTGCCAGCAGCCCCCAAGGTCAGCCCCAGCATTTT. It translates to CASSPQGQPQHF.